This T cell receptor (beta chain) was captured by sequencing in a study of OX40 agonist ivuxolimab in advanced cancers. Study summary: The dose-escalation group included hepatocellular carcinoma, melanoma, renal cell carcinoma and head and neck cancer.

Germline V CDR1 and CDR2: LNHNV, YYDKDF (reference sequence). This CDR3 is 19 amino acids long. Trimming took 5 bases from V and 0 from J; bases not matched to a gene: 16. Using immunoSEQ multiplex PCR, the repertoire was profiled, and TCRdb retains in-frame clones only, with some absent. Among around 2,900 clones, more than 60% were seen once, and the ten largest hold 20%. The sampling schedule covered blood at baseline, cycle 4 day 1, and cycle 7 day 1. The TCR sequence derives from an adult with an advanced solid tumor such as melanoma, head and neck, liver or kidney cancer. V usage is TRBV15 and J usage is TRBJ1-5, with 7 nucleotides matching TRBD1. Source: CD4+ or CD8+ T cells sorted from blood, taken in a trial of the OX40 agonist ivuxolimab. The CDR3 is CATSSNPGQRIFSNQPQHF. CDR3 sequence (DNA): TGTGCCACCAGCTCCAATCCGGGACAGAGAATTTTTAGCAATCAGCCCCAGCATTTT.